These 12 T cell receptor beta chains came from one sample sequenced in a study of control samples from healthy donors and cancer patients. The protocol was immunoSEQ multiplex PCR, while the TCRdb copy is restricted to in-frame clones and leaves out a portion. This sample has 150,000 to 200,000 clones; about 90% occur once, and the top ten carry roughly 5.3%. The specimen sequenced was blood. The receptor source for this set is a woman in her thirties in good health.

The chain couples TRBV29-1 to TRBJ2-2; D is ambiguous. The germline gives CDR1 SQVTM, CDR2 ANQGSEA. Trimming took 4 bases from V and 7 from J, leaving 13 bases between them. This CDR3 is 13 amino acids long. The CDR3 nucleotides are TGCAGCGTTGTCGCGCCCGTGGGCGGGGAGCTGTTTTTT. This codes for CSVVAPVGGELFF.

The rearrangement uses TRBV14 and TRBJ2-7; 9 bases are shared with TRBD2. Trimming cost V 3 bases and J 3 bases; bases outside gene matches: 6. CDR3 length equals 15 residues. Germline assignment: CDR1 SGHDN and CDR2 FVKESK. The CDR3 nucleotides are TGTGCCAGCAGCCAGGGGACTAGCAAGATCTACGAGCAGTACTTC. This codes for CASSQGTSKIYEQYF.

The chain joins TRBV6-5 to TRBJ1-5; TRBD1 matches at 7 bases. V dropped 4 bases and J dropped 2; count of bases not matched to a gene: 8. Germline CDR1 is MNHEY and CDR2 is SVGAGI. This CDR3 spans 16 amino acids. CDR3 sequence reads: CASSLGGGKGNQPQHF. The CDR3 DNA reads TGTGCCAGCAGTTTAGGAGGGGGCAAGGGCAATCAGCCCCAGCATTTT.

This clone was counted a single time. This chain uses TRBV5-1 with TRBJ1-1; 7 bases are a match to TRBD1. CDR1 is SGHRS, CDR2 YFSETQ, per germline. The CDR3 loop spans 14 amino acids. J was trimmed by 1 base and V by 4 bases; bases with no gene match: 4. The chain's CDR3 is CASSLSGGNTEAFF. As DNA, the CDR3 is TGCGCCAGCAGCCTGTCAGGGGGGAACACTGAAGCTTTCTTT.

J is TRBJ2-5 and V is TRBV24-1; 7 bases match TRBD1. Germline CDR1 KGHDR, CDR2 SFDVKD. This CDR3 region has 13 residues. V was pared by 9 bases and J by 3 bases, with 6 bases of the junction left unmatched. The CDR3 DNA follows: TGTGCCACCGTACAGGGGCCTGAAGAGACCCAGTACTTC. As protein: CATVQGPEETQYF.

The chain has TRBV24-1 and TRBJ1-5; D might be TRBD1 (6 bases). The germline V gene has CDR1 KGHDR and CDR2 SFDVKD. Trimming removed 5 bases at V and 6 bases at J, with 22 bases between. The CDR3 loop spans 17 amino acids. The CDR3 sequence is CATSGRESGTRAQPQHF. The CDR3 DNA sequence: TGTGCCACCAGTGGCCGTGAATCAGGGACAAGGGCTCAGCCCCAGCATTTT.

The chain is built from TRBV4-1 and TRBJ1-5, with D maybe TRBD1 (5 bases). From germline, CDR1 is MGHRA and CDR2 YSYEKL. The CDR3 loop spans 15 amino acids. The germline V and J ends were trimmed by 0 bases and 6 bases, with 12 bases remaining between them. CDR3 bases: TGCGCCAGCAGCCAAGATGGGGGGGATGGTCAGCCCCAGCATTTT. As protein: CASSQDGGDGQPQHF.

The CDR3 sequence: CAWSAFEGYTF. CDR3 DNA sequence: TGTGCCTGGAGTGCGTTTGAGGGCTACACCTTC. The genes are TRBV30 and TRBJ1-2; D remains unclear. Trimming pared 1 base from V and 8 bases from J, leaving 8 bases between. This CDR3 spans 11 amino acids. Germline V CDR1 and CDR2: GTSNPN, SVGIG (reference sequence).

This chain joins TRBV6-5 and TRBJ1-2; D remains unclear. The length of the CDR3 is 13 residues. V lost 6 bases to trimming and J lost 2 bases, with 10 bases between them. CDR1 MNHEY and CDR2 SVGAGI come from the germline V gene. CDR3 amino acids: CASRNDGNYGYTF. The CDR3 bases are TGTGCCAGCAGAAACGACGGGAACTATGGCTACACCTTC.

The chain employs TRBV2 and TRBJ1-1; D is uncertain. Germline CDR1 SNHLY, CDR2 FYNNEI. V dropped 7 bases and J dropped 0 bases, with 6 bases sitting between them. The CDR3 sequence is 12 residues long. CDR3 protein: CASTDVNTEAFF. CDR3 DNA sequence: TGTGCCAGCACGGACGTGAACACTGAAGCTTTCTTT.

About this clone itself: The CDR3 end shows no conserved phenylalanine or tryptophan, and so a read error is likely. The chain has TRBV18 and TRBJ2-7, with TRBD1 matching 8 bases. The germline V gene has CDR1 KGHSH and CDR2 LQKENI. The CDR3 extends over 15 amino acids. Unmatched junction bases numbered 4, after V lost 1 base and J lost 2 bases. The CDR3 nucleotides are TGTGCCAGCTCACCACGTTCGACAGGGGCCTACGAGCAGTACCTC. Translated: CASSPRSTGAYEQYL.

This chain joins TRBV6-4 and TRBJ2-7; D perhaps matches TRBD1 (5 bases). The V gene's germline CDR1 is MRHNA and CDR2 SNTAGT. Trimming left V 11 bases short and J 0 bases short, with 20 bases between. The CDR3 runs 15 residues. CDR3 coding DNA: TGTGCCCTGCAGAATAGGGGAATCAGCTCCTACGAGCAGTACGTC. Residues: CALQNRGISSYEQYV.